The sequence of this T cell receptor beta chain was determined in a study of regulatory T cells in long-lasting Graves disease. Study as a whole: With positive TSH receptor antibodies and over 5 years of antithyroid drugs, Graves' disease was considered persistent.

To make TCR beta libraries, researchers used iRepertoire HTBI primers and Arm-PCR of CDR3 regions. TCRdb re-called the multiplex PCR reads through MiXCR, storing one row per CDR3 protein. This sample yields 420,000 or so distinct CDR3 sequences, of which 20% to 25% are seen a single time; about a quarter belongs to the top ten. The germline V and J ends were trimmed by 5 bases and 4 bases, with 11 bases remaining between them. CDR1 is SGHTA and CDR2 is FQGNSA in the germline V gene. The length of the CDR3 is 13 residues. This clonotype was detected a few times. Its antigen remains unidentified. Time point reported: persistent/refractory GD, antithyroid drugs over 5 years with positive TRAb. Preparation of the TCR library used RNA extracted from PBMCs. Study outcomes and limitations: A greater number of public clonotypes (approximately 2,700) was shared by persistent patients than by new patients (about 890).

The specimen was peripheral blood mononuclear cells (PBMCs), collected when the disease was refractory, from a patient treated with antithyroid drugs. This TCR was sampled from a female donor with Graves disease. V usage is TRBV7-2 and J usage is TRBJ1-1; D possibly corresponds to TRBD1 (5 bases). CDR3 in amino acids: CASSRGGGTEAFF. CDR3 sequence (DNA): TGTGCCAGCAGCCGCGGGGGGGGCACTGAAGCTTTCTTT.